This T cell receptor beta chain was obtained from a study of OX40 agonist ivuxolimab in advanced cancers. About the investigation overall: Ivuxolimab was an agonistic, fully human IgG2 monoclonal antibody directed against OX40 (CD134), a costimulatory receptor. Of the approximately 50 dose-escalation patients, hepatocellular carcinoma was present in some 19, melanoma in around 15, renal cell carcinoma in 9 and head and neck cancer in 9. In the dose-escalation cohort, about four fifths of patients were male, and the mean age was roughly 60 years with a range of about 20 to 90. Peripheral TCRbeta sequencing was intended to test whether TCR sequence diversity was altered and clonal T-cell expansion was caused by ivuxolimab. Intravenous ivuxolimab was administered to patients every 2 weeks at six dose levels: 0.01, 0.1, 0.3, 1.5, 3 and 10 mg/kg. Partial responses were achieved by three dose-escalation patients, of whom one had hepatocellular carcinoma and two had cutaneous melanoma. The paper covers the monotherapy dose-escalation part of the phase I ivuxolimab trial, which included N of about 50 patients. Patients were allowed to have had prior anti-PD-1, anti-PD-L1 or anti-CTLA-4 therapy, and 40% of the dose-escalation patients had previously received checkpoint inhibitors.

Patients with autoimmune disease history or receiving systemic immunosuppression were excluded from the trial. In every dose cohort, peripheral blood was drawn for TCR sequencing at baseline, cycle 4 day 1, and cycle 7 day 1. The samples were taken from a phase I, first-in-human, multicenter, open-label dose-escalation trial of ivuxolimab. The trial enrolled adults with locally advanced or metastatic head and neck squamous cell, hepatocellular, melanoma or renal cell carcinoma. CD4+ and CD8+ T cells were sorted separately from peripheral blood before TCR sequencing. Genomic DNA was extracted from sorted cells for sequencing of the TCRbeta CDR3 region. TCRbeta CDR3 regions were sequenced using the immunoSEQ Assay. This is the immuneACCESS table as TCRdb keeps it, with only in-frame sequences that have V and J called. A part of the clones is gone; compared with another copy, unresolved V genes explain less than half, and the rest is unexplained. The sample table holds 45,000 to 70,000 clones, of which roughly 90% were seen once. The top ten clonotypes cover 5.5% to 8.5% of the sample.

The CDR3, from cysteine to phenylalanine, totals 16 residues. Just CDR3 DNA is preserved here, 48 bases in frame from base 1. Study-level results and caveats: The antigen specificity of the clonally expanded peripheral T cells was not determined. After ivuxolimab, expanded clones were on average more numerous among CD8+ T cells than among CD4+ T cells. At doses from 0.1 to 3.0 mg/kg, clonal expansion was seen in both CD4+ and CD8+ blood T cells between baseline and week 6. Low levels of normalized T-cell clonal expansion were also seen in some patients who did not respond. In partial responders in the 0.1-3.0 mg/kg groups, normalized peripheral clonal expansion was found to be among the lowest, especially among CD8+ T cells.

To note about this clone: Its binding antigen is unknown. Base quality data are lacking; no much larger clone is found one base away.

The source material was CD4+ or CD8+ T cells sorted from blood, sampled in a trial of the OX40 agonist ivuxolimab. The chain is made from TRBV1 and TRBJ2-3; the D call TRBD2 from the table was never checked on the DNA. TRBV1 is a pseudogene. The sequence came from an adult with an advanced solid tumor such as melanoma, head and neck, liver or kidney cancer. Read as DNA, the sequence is TGCACCAGCAGCCACGGGACTAGAGAGATTGCGGATACGCAGTATTTT. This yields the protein CTSSHGTREIADTQYF.